The sequence of this TCR beta chain was determined in a study of tumor and adjacent non-tumor tissue in lung cancer (dated by TCRdb to 2016 to 2018). Regarding the complete study: The cohort included about a dozen adenocarcinoma, 2 squamous cell carcinoma and 1 small cell lung cancer patients. Among the approximately 15 patients, ages ranged from roughly 30 to 85 years, around ten were men and 5 were women, and disease was TNM stage I to III. Sequencing generated a total of roughly 130 million productive TCRbeta reads, averaging about 4.17 million reads per sample. The study compared bulk TCRbeta repertoires between lung tumor tissue and matched distant non-tumor lung tissue from 15 lung cancer patients. Under 35 paired specimens, one tumor and one normal lung sample per patient, were profiled by TCRbeta CDR3 sequencing.

Study-wide conclusions, independent of this receptor: In normal lung, the top 100 clones accounted for a significantly larger cumulative share of the repertoire than in tumor tissue. Peripheral blood was not sequenced, so blood TCRbeta repertoires were not examined in the lung cancer patients of the study. Neither the sequencing platform nor unique molecular identifiers are mentioned in the methods. With only approximately 15 patients in the cohort, the authors noted that larger samples and more detailed clinical data are needed. Significantly higher TCR diversity was found in younger patients, and higher tumor TCR diversity was associated with shorter overall and disease-free survival. Tumor tissue showed significantly higher TCR diversity (inverse Simpson) than normal lung tissue, at about 400 vs 150 (P = 0.0075, Mann-Whitney U test).

Libraries were built with multiplex PCR. Sequencing relied on an Illumina HiSeq 2500. TCRbeta libraries were built by three rounds of nested PCR using primers (Table S4), following protocols modified from ARM-PCR. Before sequencing, PCR products of 200-500 bp were excised from the gel and purified with the QIAquick gel extraction kit. Turning to the authors' computational methods: Trimmomatic was used to clean the reads, FLASH merged the cleaned reads into complete CDR3 sequences, and MiTCR assigned the sequences to V(D)J germline segments. Clonal diversity was calculated as the inverse Simpson's index using VDJtools. In-frame sequences lacking a premature stop codon were counted as productive reads. TCRdb redid the processing of the public reads, applying fastp at Q25 and MiXCR, and retained in-frame beta chains. CDR3 protein sequences are deduplicated, and each keeps its most common genes and DNA. The V and J calls here are based on TCRdb, not the publication. The sample table contains about 68,000 distinct CDR3 sequences; only one count was recorded for just under 60% of them. The top ten clones comprise over 20% of the sample.

Inclusive of the bounding cysteine and phenylalanine, the CDR3 is 16 residues long. Just CDR3 DNA is preserved here, 48 bases in frame from base 1. From the germline V gene, CDR1 is LGHNA and CDR2 is YNFKEQ. RNA was isolated from bulk unsorted tissue, and RNA quality was assessed with a NanoDrop ND-1000 and an Agilent 2100. Donors were newly diagnosed lung cancer patients admitted for thoracic surgery in China between August and November 2014, without prior chemotherapy. Patients with previous radiotherapy or chemotherapy, or with another concurrent cancer, were excluded from the study. Pieces of surgical tissue measuring roughly 1-2.2 cm3 were kept in RNAlater solution and held at -80 degrees C until needed. This clonotype was seen just once. The antigen this receptor binds is unknown. Sequence at one end of the junction differs from germline and may be a read error.

The specimen was lung tumor tissue. The sequence joins TRBV4-2 to TRBJ2-7, with a weak D call of TRBD2 (5 bases match). This TCR was sampled from a man in his fifties with non-small cell lung cancer. The DNA sequence is TGTGCCAGAAGCCAAGAGCCTAGCTGTTTCTCCTACGAGCAGTACTTC. This encodes CARSQEPSCFSYEQYF.